The clone carrying this T cell receptor (beta chain) appeared a single time. The antigen is undetermined. This entry belongs to a study of T cells in narcolepsy. As for the study in general: Healthy controls were enrolled alongside patients with narcolepsy type 1 or type 2.

The CDR3 sequence is 14 residues long. The germline V gene has CDR1 SGDLS and CDR2 YYNGEE. Deletions cut 0 bases from V and 1 base from J, with 4 bases between. Study results and limitations: Autoreactive clone sequences were missing from some blood memory CD4+ repertoires. Healthy controls reportedly lacked the autoreactive clonotypes serially found in patients' blood.

Libraries were prepared by immunoSEQ multiplex PCR; TCRdb keeps only in-frame clonotypes and omits some of them. The sample has 20,000 to 30,000 clones; around two thirds are singletons. Sequencing used memory (CD45RA-) CD4+ T cells from blood. The origin of this receptor is a human donor in good health. The rearrangement links TRBV9 to TRBJ2-2; D is unclear. CDR3 in DNA: TGTGCCAGCAGCGTAGGCCGGAACACCGGGGAGCTGTTTTTT. Translating gives CASSVGRNTGELFF.